A single sample gave rise to the 9 T cell receptor beta chains below, sequenced in a study of blood T cell repertoires in COVID-19. Clones were sequenced by immunoSEQ multiplex PCR, and TCRdb holds only the in-frame ones, with some missing. Of about 120,000 clones listed, about 80% are singletons. Sequencing was performed on peripheral blood. The receptors were gathered from an older man with active or convalescent COVID-19.

The rearrangement joins TRBV9 to TRBJ1-1; no clear D. V lost 0 bases and J lost 1, with 7 bases in between. There are 14 residues in the CDR3. Germline V lookup: CDR1 SGDLS, CDR2 YYNGEE. CDR3 region: CASSVDAGNTEAFF. The CDR3 DNA is TGTGCCAGCAGCGTAGATGCGGGGAACACTGAAGCTTTCTTT.

The chain links TRBV10-3 to TRBJ1-1; weak D call: TRBD1 (6 bases). Germline V gene lookup returns CDR1 ENHRY and CDR2 SYGVKD. This CDR3 comprises 14 residues. Trimming left V 3 bases short and J 1 base short, with 9 bases between. The CDR3 DNA is TGTGCCATCAGTGATCCAGGGGCGAACACTGAAGCTTTCTTT. Translated: CAISDPGANTEAFF.

This chain connects TRBV5-4 to TRBJ2-2; D unresolved. Trimming removed 4 bases from V and 2 bases from J, with 12 bases in between. CDR3 length: 15 residues. CDR1 and CDR2 (germline): SGHNT, YYREEE (reference sequence). For the CDR3, the DNA is TGTGCCAGCAGCGCCAACACAGAAAACACCGGGGAGCTGTTTTTT. Its translation is CASSANTENTGELFF.

The chain couples TRBV5-1 to TRBJ1-4; the match to TRBD1 covers 8 bases. The V gene end was trimmed by 0 bases and the J gene end by 1 base; junction bases not matched to a gene: 2. Germline V CDR1 and CDR2: SGHRS, YFSETQ. CDR3 size: 16 residues. For the CDR3, the DNA is TGCGCCAGCAGCTTGGGGACAGGGAGAACTAATGAAAAACTGTTTTTT. It specifies CASSLGTGRTNEKLFF.

V and J are TRBV20-1 and TRBJ2-1; 9 nucleotides match TRBD2. V was clipped by 3 bases and J by 6 bases; unmatched bases: 12. CDR3 size: 16 residues. CDR1 and CDR2 (germline): DFQATT, SNEGSKA (reference sequence). For the CDR3, the DNA is TGCAGTGCTAGTCAGGCGGGAGGGCCGGGTGGCAATGAGCAGTTCTTC. Translating it yields CSASQAGGPGGNEQFF.

This clone has ten or more counts. The chain uses TRBV24-1 and TRBJ2-1, with D perhaps TRBD1 (5 bases). The CDR3 consists of 17 residues. Trimming removed 2 bases at V and 0 bases at J, with 13 bases between. Germline assignment: CDR1 KGHDR and CDR2 SFDVKD. The CDR3 here is CATSDSTELSSYNEQFF. The CDR3, as DNA: TGTGCCACCAGTGATTCGACAGAATTGAGCTCCTACAATGAGCAGTTCTTC.

The chain has TRBV11-3 and TRBJ2-2; 12 bases line up with TRBD2. There are 15 residues in the CDR3. J gave up 6 bases and V 5 bases, and 4 bases lay outside the gene matches. Germline V gives CDR1 SGHNT, CDR2 YENEEA. The CDR3 DNA reads as TGTGCCAGCAGCCTCAGACTAGCGGGAGCCGGGGAGCTGTTTTTT. Its translation is CASSLRLAGAGELFF.

Only a few counts were recorded for this clone. The chain combines TRBV5-4 with TRBJ2-7; 11 nucleotides match TRBD2. CDR1 and CDR2 (germline): SGHNT, YYREEE (reference sequence). The length of the CDR3 is 16 residues. The V and J ends lost 4 bases and 4 bases, in that order; junction bases with no gene match: 10. CDR3 sequence reads: CASSHTFTSGSYEQYF. The CDR3 coding sequence is TGTGCCAGCAGCCATACCTTTACTAGCGGGAGTTACGAGCAGTACTTC.

The J gene is TRBJ2-2, the V gene TRBV5-1; a weak D match, TRBD2 (5 bases). This CDR3 is built from 14 residues. V dropped 5 bases and J dropped 7 bases, with 15 bases sitting between them. Germline loops: CDR1 SGHRS, CDR2 YFSETQ. CDR3 nucleotides: TGCGCCAGCAGGCGCGAGGGCGACGGCGGGGAGCTGTTTTTT. It specifies CASRREGDGGELFF.